The next 2 T cell receptor beta chains were all read from a single sample in a study of regulatory T cells in long-lasting Graves disease. Libraries of TCR beta came from iRepertoire HTBI primers plus Arm-PCR of CDR3 regions. TCRdb independently ran MiXCR on the multiplex PCR reads; one entry per CDR3 protein. The repertoire holds about half a million distinct CDR3 sequences, with more than 10% as singletons. Time point of the sample: newly diagnosed GD, antithyroid drugs for less than 3 months. The authors made the TCR library using RNA they extracted from PBMCs. These data also featured in a second study, about T cells in Graves' hyperthyroidism and ophthalmopathy.

This specimen was peripheral blood mononuclear cells (PBMCs), taken at new diagnosis, from a patient treated with antithyroid drugs. The receptor set was obtained from a young woman with Graves disease.

In this sample, this clonotype turned up many times. The CDR3 loop reads CASSQGGVLQPQHF. In DNA form, the CDR3 reads TGTGCCAGCAGCCAAGGAGGGGTACTCCAGCCCCAGCATTTT. This chain connects TRBV7-2 to TRBJ1-5; possibly TRBD1 for D (5 bases). V was shortened by 5 bases and J by 7 bases, with 15 bases between the two germline ends. CDR1 SGHTA and CDR2 FQGNSA come from the germline V gene. This CDR3 has 14 residues.

This clonotype has at least ten counts. The chain has TRBV11-2 and TRBJ1-2; TRBD1 aligns across 9 bases. V was pared by 5 bases and J by 8 bases, with 15 bases of the junction left unmatched. Germline V gene sequence: CDR1 SGHAT, CDR2 FQNNGV. This CDR3 contains 16 residues. The CDR3 reads CASSRGGQGSIRGYTF. CDR3 in DNA: TGTGCCAGCAGCCGGGGGGGACAGGGATCTATAAGGGGCTACACCTTC.